This passage covers 5 T cell receptor beta chains from one sample sequenced in a study of PD-L1 blockade in urothelial cancer. TCRdb keeps only in-frame clones here, not all; method: immunoSEQ multiplex PCR. In the table there are fewer than 130,000 clones, around 82% of which are singletons. The input for sequencing was PBMCs, taken around atezolizumab (anti-PD-L1) treatment. The receptors originated from a man aged 50 to 59 with urothelial cancer.

V is TRBV5-8 and J is TRBJ2-5, with a weak D call TRBD1 (6 bases). Germline-derived CDR1 and CDR2 are SGHTS and YDEGEE. The CDR3 sequence is 14 residues long. The V end was cut by 4 bases, the J end by 4 bases, with 14 bases between. For the CDR3, the DNA is TGTGCCAGCAGCATACCAGGGGACCGAGAGACCCAGTACTTC. The encoded protein is CASSIPGDRETQYF.

J is TRBJ2-2 and V is TRBV5-1; D possibly corresponds to TRBD1 (5 bases). Between the trimmed V and J ends, which lost 4 bases and 2 bases, there was a span of 12 bases. This CDR3 has 15 amino acids. Germline-derived CDR1 and CDR2 are SGHRS and YFSETQ. The CDR3 DNA reads as TGCGCCAGCAGCATAGGACACGGAAACACCGGGGAGCTGTTTTTT. As protein: CASSIGHGNTGELFF.

The chain links TRBV4-2 to TRBJ1-5; D is undetermined. V lost 0 bases and J lost 6, with 9 bases in between. This CDR3 has 14 residues. Germline CDR1 and CDR2: LGHNA and YNFKEQ. DNA of the CDR3: TGTGCCAGCAGCCAAGAAATAGGAGTTCAGCCCCAGCATTTT. It specifies CASSQEIGVQPQHF.

The V gene is TRBV4-2, the J gene TRBJ1-1; unclear D gene. The CDR3 is 17 amino acids. Germline CDR1 LGHNA, CDR2 YNFKEQ. V was clipped by 4 bases and J by 1 base, with 19 bases between them. CDR3 residues: CASSRTTLGNSNTEAFF. In DNA, the CDR3 is TGTGCCAGCAGCCGTACGACCCTCGGGAACTCGAACACTGAAGCTTTCTTT.

The CDR3 DNA follows: TGTGCCAGCAGCACCCCGGGACAAAAGCACAATGAGCAGTTCTTC. This encodes CASSTPGQKHNEQFF. The rearrangement joins TRBV9 to TRBJ2-1; a weak D match, TRBD1 (6 bases). The CDR3 loop spans 15 amino acids. Germline CDR1 SGDLS, CDR2 YYNGEE. Trimming took 4 bases from V and 5 from J, leaving 16 bases between them.